Given below is one T cell receptor (beta chain) in context. This CDR3 spans 14 amino acids. TCRdb reworked the 5' RACE reads into one entry per CDR3 protein, no DNA. Its clone listing holds approximately 170,000 distinct CDR3 sequences. This sample is part of a study of T cells expressing NK-cell markers. Study in general: Underlying the TCR beta repertoires were sorted CD3+CD56+NKG2C+, CD3+CD56+NKG2C- and CD3+CD56-NKG2C+ T cells.

The source is a man between 18 and 69 years old in good health. The specimen was blood T cells: a sorted CD56 or NKG2C T cell subset, CD4+ or CD8+ T cells, or bulk PBMC T cells (not recorded which). This chain joins TRBV12-3 or TRBV12-4 and TRBJ1-2; the TCRdb call, TRBD1, lacks DNA for checking. The CDR3 spells CASSLGPRGLGYTF.